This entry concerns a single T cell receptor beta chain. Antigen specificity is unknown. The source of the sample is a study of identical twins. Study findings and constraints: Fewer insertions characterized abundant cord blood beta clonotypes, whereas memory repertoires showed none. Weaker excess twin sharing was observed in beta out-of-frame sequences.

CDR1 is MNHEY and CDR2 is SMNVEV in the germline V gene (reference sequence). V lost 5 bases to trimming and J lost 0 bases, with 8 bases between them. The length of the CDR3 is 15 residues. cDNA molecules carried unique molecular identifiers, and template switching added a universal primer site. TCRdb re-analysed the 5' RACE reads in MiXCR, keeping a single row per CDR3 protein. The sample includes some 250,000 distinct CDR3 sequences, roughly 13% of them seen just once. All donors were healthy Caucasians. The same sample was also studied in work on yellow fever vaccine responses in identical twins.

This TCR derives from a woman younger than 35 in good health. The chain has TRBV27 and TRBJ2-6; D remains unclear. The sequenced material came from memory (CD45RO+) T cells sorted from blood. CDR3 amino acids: CASSRDASGANVLTF. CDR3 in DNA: TGTGCCAGCAGTCGCGACGCCTCTGGGGCCAACGTCCTGACTTTC.